The 2 T cell receptor beta chains reported below all come from one sample, sequenced in a study of PD-1 blockade in classical Hodgkin lymphoma (dated by TCRdb to about 2020). This sample's time point label indicates: cycle 2 day 1 (C2D1) of nivolumab. Relapse after autologous stem cell transplantation had occurred in all trial patients, and cohorts A, B and C were distinguished by prior brentuximab vedotin exposure. Library preparation used the immunoSEQ multiplex PCR assay. As stored in TCRdb, this immuneACCESS dataset retains in-frame rearrangements with V and J assigned. A fraction of the clones does not appear; measured against another copy, unresolved V genes explain less than half of the discrepancy, and the remainder lacks a known reason. This sample holds tens of thousands of clones; over 70% were observed only once. The top ten clones comprise around 22% of the sample. Source: peripheral blood mononuclear cells (PBMCs), taken before the second cycle of nivolumab. These receptor sequences come from a human donor with classical Hodgkin lymphoma.

On this clone: Other DNA sequences within the sample encode an identical CDR3. The rearrangement links TRBV6-1 to TRBJ2-7, with D perhaps being TRBD1 or TRBD2 (5 bases each). V lost 2 bases to trimming and J lost 4 bases, with 12 bases between them. In germline, CDR1 is MNHNS, CDR2 SASEGT. The CDR3 covers 14 residues. CDR3 nucleotides: TGTGCCAGCAGTGAATTAGGGGACCTGTACGAGCAGTACTTC. Translation: CASSELGDLYEQYF.

This clone was seen just once. J is TRBJ2-1 and V is TRBV6-5; 9 bases map to TRBD2. The CDR3 has 12 residues. Germline CDR1 reads MNHEY; CDR2 reads SVGAGI. Trimming at V came to 11 bases and at J to 1 base, leaving 0 bases not matched to a gene. The CDR3 sequence: CAAGGSYNEQFF. The CDR3 nucleotides read TGTGCCGCGGGGGGGTCCTACAATGAGCAGTTCTTC.